These 21 T cell receptor beta chains came from one sample sequenced in a study of cytomegalovirus exposure and HLA in healthy donors (dated by TCRdb to 2017 to 2019). Library creation used the immunoSEQ multiplex PCR assay. A mixture of 60 forward primers for TCR Vbeta segments and 13 reverse primers for TCR Jbeta segments was used in the multiplex PCR. TCRdb mirrors the immuneACCESS table, restricted to in-frame sequences. Some clones are absent from its copies; in checked studies, under half trace to an unresolved V gene, and the reason for the others is unknown. A total of some 98,000 clones appear in this sample, roughly 10% of them only once. The top ten clones comprise 5.1% of the sample. The sample consisted of PBMCs. Every receptor here comes from a man in his forties or fifties in good health and CMV-seropositive.

This rearrangement joins TRBV28 to TRBJ1-2; the match to TRBD1 covers 11 bases. This CDR3 has 16 residues. V lost 1 base to trimming and J lost 2 bases; unmatched junction nucleotides: 3. Germline CDR1 reads MDHEN; CDR2 reads SYDVKM. The CDR3, as DNA: TGTGCCAGCAGTTTATCCGGGACAGGGGGAAACTATGGCTACACCTTC. Its translation is CASSLSGTGGNYGYTF.

In this sample, this clone turned up a few times. Here the CDR3 reads CASSPTGTGQPQHF. For the CDR3, the DNA is TGTGCCAGTAGCCCGACAGGGACGGGACAGCCCCAGCATTTT. This chain connects TRBV19 to TRBJ1-5; TRBD1 aligns across 7 bases. J was trimmed by 7 bases and V by 6 bases; bases with no gene match: 9. Per germline, CDR1 LNHDA and CDR2 SQIVND (reference sequence). This CDR3 region has 14 residues.

This clone was seen only a few times. The chain has TRBV27 and TRBJ1-1; D gene uncertain. Germline CDR1 and CDR2: MNHEY and SMNVEV (reference sequence). This CDR3 contains 15 residues. V lost 0 bases to trimming and J lost 0 bases, with 8 bases between them. The CDR3 protein is CASSLSRVMNTEAFF. The CDR3 nucleotides read TGTGCCAGCAGTTTATCGAGGGTAATGAACACTGAAGCTTTCTTT.

The chain joins TRBV6-5 to TRBJ2-7; 8 bases map to TRBD1. V shed 6 bases, J shed 0 bases, and the junction held 7 bases outside the gene matches. The CDR3 length is 15 residues. The germline V gene has CDR1 MNHEY and CDR2 SVGAGI. The CDR3 DNA sequence: TGTGCCAGCAGCCCCGGGACAGGTAGCTCCTACGAGCAGTACTTC. Its protein is CASSPGTGSSYEQYF.

This rearrangement joins TRBV4-2 to TRBJ2-1, with 12 bases that match TRBD2. CDR1 LGHNA and CDR2 YNFKEQ come from the germline V gene. Trimming at V came to 6 bases and at J to 6 bases, leaving 6 bases not matched to a gene. This CDR3 is built from 15 residues. CDR3 region: CASSDLAGGPNEQFF. The CDR3 region has the DNA TGTGCCAGCAGTGATCTAGCGGGAGGGCCCAATGAGCAGTTCTTC.

The genes are TRBV5-6 and TRBJ2-2, with a possible D match to TRBD1 (6 bases). CDR3 size: 15 residues. In germline, CDR1 is SGHDT, CDR2 YYEEEE. V lost 3 bases and J 6 bases, leaving 15 bases between the germline ends. The CDR3 DNA reads TGTGCCAGCAGCTACAGGGTTATATCCGCCGGGGAGCTGTTTTTT. Amino acids: CASSYRVISAGELFF.

This chain uses TRBV15 with TRBJ1-2; D is unresolved. CDR1 is LNHNV, CDR2 YYDKDF, per germline (reference sequence). Deletions cut 0 bases from V and 4 bases from J, with 6 bases between. This CDR3 contains 13 residues. CDR3 in DNA: TGTGCCACCAGCAGAGATCGGGGCTATGGCTACACCTTC. Amino acids: CATSRDRGYGYTF.

In regard to this clone: Additional DNA sequences in this sample encode the identical CDR3. J is TRBJ2-7 and V is TRBV6-5, with a weak D call TRBD2 (7 bases). V was clipped by 5 bases and J by 5 bases, with 19 bases between them. The germline CDR1 and CDR2 sequences are MNHEY and SVGAGI. This CDR3 contains 15 residues. CDR3 in amino acids: CASSPRGGSPHEQYF. The CDR3 DNA is TGTGCCAGCAGTCCCAGGGGCGGGAGTCCCCACGAGCAGTACTTC.

In its sample, this clone was seen a few times. The J gene is TRBJ1-1, the V gene TRBV19, with D possibly being TRBD1 (5 bases). Germline loops: CDR1 LNHDA, CDR2 SQIVND (reference sequence). This CDR3 contains 14 residues. Trimming removed 8 bases at V and 0 bases at J, with 13 bases between. CDR3 protein: CASLPTVLNTEAFF. In nucleotides, the CDR3 is TGTGCCAGTCTTCCGACAGTCCTGAACACTGAAGCTTTCTTT.

The table lists this clone with a few counts. V gene TRBV25-1 combines with J gene TRBJ1-2, with a weak D call TRBD1 (6 bases). The CDR3 is made up of 15 amino acids. Trimming removed 4 bases from V and 5 bases from J, with 17 bases in between. CDR1 is MGHDK, CDR2 SYGVNS, per germline. The CDR3 reads CASSGGGRGGYGYTF. CDR3 nucleotides: TGTGCCAGCAGTGGAGGGGGTCGGGGGGGTTATGGCTACACCTTC.

This clone was seen more than once but under ten times. CDR3 amino acids: CASSPPASRGYGYTF. DNA for the CDR3: TGTGCCAGCAGCCCCCCGGCCTCCCGGGGCTATGGCTACACCTTC. The chain uses TRBV6-5 and TRBJ1-2; no clear D. This CDR3 spans 15 amino acids. V was trimmed by 6 bases and J by 4 bases, leaving 18 bases between them. Looked up from germline, CDR1 is MNHEY and CDR2 is SVGAGI.

This clone was seen more than once but under ten times. The chain couples TRBV5-1 to TRBJ2-1, with 8 bases matching TRBD2. The V segment lost 1 base and the J segment 5 bases; nucleotides outside the gene matches: 5. The length of the CDR3 is 15 residues. Germline values: CDR1 SGHRS, CDR2 YFSETQ. The CDR3 DNA reads TGCGCCAGCAGCTTGACTAGCGGCATTAACAATGAGCAGTTCTTC. It codes for CASSLTSGINNEQFF.

There are a few counts of this clone. The chain uses TRBV11-1 and TRBJ1-1; no definite D call. The CDR3 sequence is 11 residues long. Trimming stripped 5 bases from V and 6 bases from J, with 7 bases between. The V gene's germline CDR1 is SGHAT and CDR2 FQDESV (reference sequence). The CDR3 region has the DNA TGTGCCAGCAGCCTCCGTTCTGAAGCTTTCTTT. Its protein product is CASSLRSEAFF. Full variable domain (outside the CDR3, taken from reference TRBV11-1 and TRBJ1-1): EAEVAQSPRYKITEKSQAVAFWCDPISGHATLYWYRQILGQGPELLVQFQDESVVDDSQLPKDRFSAERLKGVDSTLKIQPAELGDSAMYLCASSLRSEAFFGQGTRLTVV.

This clone was counted a few times. V and J are TRBV19 and TRBJ2-7, with 8 bases that match TRBD1. The V and J ends lost 1 base and 4 bases, in that order; junction bases with no gene match: 3. The CDR3 sequence is 14 residues long. Germline values: CDR1 LNHDA, CDR2 SQIVND (reference sequence). The CDR3 region is CASSIAGQGYEQYF. CDR3 nucleotides: TGTGCCAGTAGTATAGCCGGACAGGGATACGAGCAGTACTTC.

The CDR3 DNA reads TGCGCCAGCAGGAAAATTACAGTTTCTGGCTACACCTTC. This sequence encodes CASRKITVSGYTF. The chain combines TRBV10-1 with TRBJ1-2; no reliable D call. This CDR3 spans 13 amino acids. The germline V and J ends were trimmed by 6 bases and 7 bases, with 15 bases remaining between them. Germline CDR1 reads WNHNN; CDR2 reads SYGVQD (reference sequence).

This clone was observed a handful of times. The rearrangement uses TRBV5-4 and TRBJ2-1; 14 bases agree with TRBD2. The CDR3 spans 18 residues. CDR1 is SGHNT, CDR2 YYREEE, per germline (reference sequence). Trimming at V came to 9 bases and at J to 4 bases, leaving 15 bases not matched to a gene. The CDR3 DNA is TGTGCCACCCTCCGTGGGACTAGCGGGAGTGTGGGTTACAATGAGCAGTTCTTC. Amino acid sequence: CATLRGTSGSVGYNEQFF.

The J gene is TRBJ2-1, the V gene TRBV9; TRBD2 matches at 13 bases. The CDR3 has 20 residues. The germline V gene encodes CDR1 SGDLS and CDR2 YYNGEE. V lost 0 bases to trimming and J lost 0 bases; unmatched junction nucleotides: 9. The DNA of the CDR3 is TGTGCCAGCAGCGTAGCCCGGACTAGCGGGAGTGAGAGCTCCTACAATGAGCAGTTCTTC. It translates to CASSVARTSGSESSYNEQFF.

This clone showed up just a few times. V and J are TRBV9 and TRBJ1-5; D uncertain. The V end lost 2 bases, the J end lost 2 bases, and 5 bases lay between the germline ends. This CDR3 has 13 amino acids. Germline CDR1 SGDLS, CDR2 YYNGEE. DNA of the CDR3: TGTGCCAGCAGCGTCCGGGGCAATCAGCCCCAGCATTTT. The encoded protein is CASSVRGNQPQHF.

The rearrangement joins TRBV28 to TRBJ2-3; 13 bases are shared with TRBD2. CDR3 size: 17 residues. Per germline, CDR1 MDHEN and CDR2 SYDVKM. V dropped 3 bases and J dropped 8; count of bases not matched to a gene: 11. CDR3 residues: CASSFRGLAGVHSTQYF. The CDR3 DNA sequence: TGTGCCAGCAGTTTCCGCGGACTAGCGGGAGTTCACAGTACGCAGTATTTT.

The chain employs TRBV11-3 and TRBJ2-1; 11 positions agree with TRBD2. This CDR3 contains 16 residues. Germline V CDR1 and CDR2: SGHNT, YENEEA. The ends lost 6 bases at V and 3 bases at J; junction bases unmatched: 7. This CDR3 is CASSGGTSGNYNEQFF. As DNA, the CDR3 is TGTGCCAGCAGTGGAGGGACTAGCGGCAACTACAATGAGCAGTTCTTC. Based on the CDR3 plus reference TRBV11-3 and TRBJ2-1, the full variable domain is EAGVVQSPRYKIIEKKQPVAFWCNPISGHNTLYWYLQNLGQGPELLIRYENEEAVDDSQLPKDRFSAERLKGVDSTLKIQPAELGDSAVYLCASSGGTSGNYNEQFFGPGTRLTVL.

The sample holds a few counts of this clone. This chain links TRBV27 with TRBJ1-1; a possible D gene is TRBD1 (6 bases). V dropped 4 bases and J dropped 4 bases, with 13 bases sitting between them. CDR3 size: 14 residues. Germline lookup yields CDR1 MNHEY and CDR2 SMNVEV (reference sequence). In nucleotides, the CDR3 is TGTGCCAGCAGTTGGACCGTGGGGGCCACTGAAGCTTTCTTT. Protein sequence: CASSWTVGATEAFF.